This T cell receptor beta chain was obtained from a study of T cells in women clearing cervical HPV infection (dated by TCRdb to 2016 to 2019). About the study as a whole: The cases were roughly 23 women with histologically confirmed HPV16-related CIN3 or worse, and 2 of those women had invasive cancers. The controls were 25 or so women whose single incident HPV16 infection cleared within 12 months with no development of precancer or cancer. Blood from cases was drawn at the visit where the lesion was first identified, while blood from controls was drawn once the infection was no longer detected. Among cases, blood sampling occurred a median of 149 days after lesion detection, with an interquartile range of about 80 to 200 days. Because only a few women had HLA typing data, the possibility that HLA type acted as a confounder could not be ruled out. An exploratory proof-of-principle case-control study, nested within the Guanacaste HPV Natural History Study in Costa Rica, was conducted to compare TCR repertoires across cervical HPV16 outcomes. Cases and controls were matched on year of sample collection and on age within five years. A median age of almost 35 years was observed in cases versus less than 40 in controls, and no significant differences in baseline characteristics were found. In the parent cohort, 9,000 to 13,000 women aged 18 or older were enrolled in Guanacaste, Costa Rica, during about 1993 to 1994 and were followed for six to seven years. Five blinded duplicates per group were added as quality controls, giving 60 or so samples: approximately 50 participants and around ten replicates.

TCR beta CDR3 regions were amplified by multiplex PCR using the immunoSEQ assay from an average of around 1,200 ng genomic DNA per sample. The assay corrected primer bias using a complete synthetic TCR repertoire to establish an amplification baseline. The amplicons were sequenced using the Illumina platform. Regarding the original processing steps: Sequence errors were corrected by clustering with frequency ratios and a modified nearest-neighbor algorithm, and the sequences were then analyzed in the immunoSEQ Analyzer using IMGT gene definitions. TCR richness and evenness were averaged over 20 rarefaction repeats at each rarefaction depth, excluding samples with fewer sequences than the depth. Wilcoxon rank sum tests with FDR correction were used to compare V, D and J gene relative abundances between the groups. In the blinded duplicates, the intraclass correlation was about 96% for TCR richness and averaged about 80% across 66 gene segments. What TCRdb holds here is the immuneACCESS table cut down to in-frame rearrangements. Part of the clones is not present; checked against another copy, under half of the missing clones reflect an unresolved V gene, and the others are unexplained. From that table come the V and J calls and clone size; the DNA was used to work out D and trimming. The sample table records tens of thousands of clones. The ten most abundant clones make up 6.8% of the sample.

What the work shows at the level of the full study, not this receptor alone: Significantly higher TCR repertoire richness was observed in CIN3+ cases than in controls across sequencing depths, whereas no difference in evenness was found. Cases had lower TRBV6-7 relative abundance than controls (approximately 0.11% versus 0.16%; Bonferroni P = 0.0008). The cross-sectional design could not show whether associations preceded infection or resulted from it; effector/memory subsets and HPV-specific T cells were not isolated. Random forest classifiers combining richness and V gene abundances distinguished cases from controls with an estimated AUC of approximately 0.83. Because the number of T cells per sample was unknown, the richness differences could reflect varying T-cell content rather than repertoire biology.

In the case of this clone: Its cognate antigen has yet to be identified. The read terminates 3 residues ahead of where the CDR3 ends, so the germline J gene completes it.

Every participant had a single incident cervical HPV16 infection, and women with prevalent HPV16 infections were excluded. Cervical HPV DNA was detected with MY09/MY11 PCR, and genotyping was done by dot-blot hybridization. Fifteen mL of heparinized blood were centrifuged, and the buffy coat was split into aliquots, frozen at -30 degrees C, and then kept at -80 degrees C. Genomic DNA was extracted from buffy coat specimens using QIAGEN kits. The germline V gene (reference sequence) supplies CDR1 LNHDA and CDR2 SQIVND. The CDR3, cysteine through phenylalanine, is 14 amino acids long. Of the CDR3's DNA, 33 bases were read; they are in frame from base 1.

The sequence links TRBV19 to TRBJ2-2; the D segment could be TRBD1, given 6 matching bases. This clonotype was obtained from a woman between 18 and 70 years old with a cervical HPV16 infection that either progressed to CIN3+ or cleared (not recorded which). Sample: blood buffy coat. CDR3 sequence: CASSTGTTNEKLFF. CDR3 DNA (partial): TGTGCCAGTAGTACCGGGACAACAAATGAAAAG.